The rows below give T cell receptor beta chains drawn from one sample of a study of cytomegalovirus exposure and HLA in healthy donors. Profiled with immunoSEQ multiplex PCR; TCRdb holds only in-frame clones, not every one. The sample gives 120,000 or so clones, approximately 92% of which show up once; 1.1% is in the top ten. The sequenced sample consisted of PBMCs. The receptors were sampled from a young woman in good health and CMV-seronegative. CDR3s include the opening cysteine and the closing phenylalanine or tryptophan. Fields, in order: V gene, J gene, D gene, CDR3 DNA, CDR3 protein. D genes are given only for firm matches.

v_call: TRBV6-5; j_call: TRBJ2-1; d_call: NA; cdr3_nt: TGTGCCAGCAGTTACTCCATGGCATCGGGTGAGCAGTTCTTC; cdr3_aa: CASSYSMASGEQFF
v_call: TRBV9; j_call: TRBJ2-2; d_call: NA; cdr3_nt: TGTGCCAGCAGCGTAGAGACCGACAGCACCGGGGAGCTGTTTTTT; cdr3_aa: CASSVETDSTGELFF
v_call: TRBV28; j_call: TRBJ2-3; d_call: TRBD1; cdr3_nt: TGTGCCAGCACCACAAGAACCCCCAGGACAGGGGGGAGAGATACGCAGTATTTT; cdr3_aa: CASTTRTPRTGGRDTQYF
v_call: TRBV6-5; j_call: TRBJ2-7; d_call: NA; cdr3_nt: TGTGCCAGCAGTTATGGGGAAACGGGAGATTTCGAGCAGTACTTC; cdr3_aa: CASSYGETGDFEQYF
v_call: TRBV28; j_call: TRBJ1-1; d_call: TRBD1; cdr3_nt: TGTGCCAGCAGATCAGGGGGCTATACTGAAGCTTTCTTT; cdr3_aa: CASRSGGYTEAFF
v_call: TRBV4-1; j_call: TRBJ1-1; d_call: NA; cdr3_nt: TGCGCCAGCAGCCAAGATCCGGCCGGGGGTGACACTGAAGCTTTCTTT; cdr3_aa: CASSQDPAGGDTEAFF
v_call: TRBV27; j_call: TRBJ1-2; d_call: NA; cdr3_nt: TGTGCCAGCAGTTTATCGGCGGGTGAGACCTCTTTGTACTATGGCTACACCTTC; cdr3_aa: CASSLSAGETSLYYGYTF
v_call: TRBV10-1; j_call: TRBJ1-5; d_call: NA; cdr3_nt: TGCGCCAGCAGGGATTCCCGGACAGAGGGCAATCAGCCCCAGCATTTT; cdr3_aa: CASRDSRTEGNQPQHF
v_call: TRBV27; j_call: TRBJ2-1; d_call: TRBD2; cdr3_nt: TGTGCCAGCAGTCCACTAGCGGGAGTCGGCAATGAGCAGTTCTTC; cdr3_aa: CASSPLAGVGNEQFF
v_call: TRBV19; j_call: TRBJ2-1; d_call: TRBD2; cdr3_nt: TGTGCCAGTAGCCCTACCCCGGGACTAGCGGGAGGGCCGGAGTCCTACAATGAGCAGTTCTTC; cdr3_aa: CASSPTPGLAGGPESYNEQFF
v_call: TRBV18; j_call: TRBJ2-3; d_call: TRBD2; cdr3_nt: TGTGCCAGCTCAACAAGCGGGGGGAGCACAGATACGCAGTATTTT; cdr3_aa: CASSTSGGSTDTQYF
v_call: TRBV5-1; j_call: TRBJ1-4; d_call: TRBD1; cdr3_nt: TGCGCCAGCCGGGACAGGGTTACAACTAATGAAAAACTGTTTTTT; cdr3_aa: CASRDRVTTNEKLFF
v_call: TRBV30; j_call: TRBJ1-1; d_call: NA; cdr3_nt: TGTGCCTGGAGTGGAGGGGGGAACACTGAAGCTTTCTTT; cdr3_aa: CAWSGGGNTEAFF
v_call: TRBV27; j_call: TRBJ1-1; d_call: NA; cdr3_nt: TGTGCCAGCTCTTCCCGGGACACTGAAGCTTTCTTT; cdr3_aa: CASSSRDTEAFF
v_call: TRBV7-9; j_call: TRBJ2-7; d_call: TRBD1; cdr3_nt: TGTGCCAGCAGCCGAGCCGGGACAGGGGTTAGCGAGCAGTACTTC; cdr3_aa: CASSRAGTGVSEQYF
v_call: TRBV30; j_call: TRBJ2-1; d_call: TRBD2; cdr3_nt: TGTGCCTGGAGTCCGCTAGCGGGAGTTCGGCATGAGCAGTTCTTC; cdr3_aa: CAWSPLAGVRHEQFF
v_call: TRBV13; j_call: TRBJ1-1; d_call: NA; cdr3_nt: TGTGCCAGCAGCTTAGGAGGGGGGAACACTGAAGCTTTCTTT; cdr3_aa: CASSLGGGNTEAFF